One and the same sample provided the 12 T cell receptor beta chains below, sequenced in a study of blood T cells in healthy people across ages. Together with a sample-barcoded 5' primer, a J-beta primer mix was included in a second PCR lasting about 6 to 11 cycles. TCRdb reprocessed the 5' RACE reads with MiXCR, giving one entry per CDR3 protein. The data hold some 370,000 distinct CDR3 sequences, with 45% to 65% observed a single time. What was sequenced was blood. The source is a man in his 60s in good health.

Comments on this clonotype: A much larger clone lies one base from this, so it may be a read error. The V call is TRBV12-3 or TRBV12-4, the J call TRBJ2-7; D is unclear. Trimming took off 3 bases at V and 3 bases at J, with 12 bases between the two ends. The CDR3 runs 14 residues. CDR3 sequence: CASSFGRSLYEQYF. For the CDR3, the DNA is TGTGCCAGCAGTTTTGGCAGGTCACTCTACGAGCAGTACTTC.

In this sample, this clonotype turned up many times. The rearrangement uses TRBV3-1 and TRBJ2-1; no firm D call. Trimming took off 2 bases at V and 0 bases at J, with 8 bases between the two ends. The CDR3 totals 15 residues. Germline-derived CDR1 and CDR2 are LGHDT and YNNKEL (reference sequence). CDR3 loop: CASSQPRSSYNEQFF. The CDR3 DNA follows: TGTGCCAGCAGCCAACCTCGGAGCTCCTACAATGAGCAGTTCTTC.

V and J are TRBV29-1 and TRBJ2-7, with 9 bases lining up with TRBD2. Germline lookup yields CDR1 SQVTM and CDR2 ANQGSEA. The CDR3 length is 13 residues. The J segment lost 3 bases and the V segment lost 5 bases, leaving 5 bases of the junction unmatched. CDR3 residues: CSVLPSGNYEQYF. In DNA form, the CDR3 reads TGCAGCGTTTTGCCTAGCGGGAACTACGAGCAGTACTTC.

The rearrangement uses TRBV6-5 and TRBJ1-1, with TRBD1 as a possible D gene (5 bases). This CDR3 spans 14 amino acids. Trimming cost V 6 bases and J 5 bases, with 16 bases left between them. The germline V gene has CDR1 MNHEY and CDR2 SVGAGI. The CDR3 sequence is CASRAGRRGTEAFF. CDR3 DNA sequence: TGTGCCAGCAGGGCGGGACGGCGAGGGACTGAAGCTTTCTTT.

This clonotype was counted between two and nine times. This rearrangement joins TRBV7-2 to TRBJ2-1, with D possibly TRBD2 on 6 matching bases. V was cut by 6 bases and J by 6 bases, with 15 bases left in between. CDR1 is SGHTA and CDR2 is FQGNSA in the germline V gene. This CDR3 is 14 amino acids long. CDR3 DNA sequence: TGTGCCAGCAGACGAGCGGGTCTGGGCAATGAGCAGTTCTTC. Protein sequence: CASRRAGLGNEQFF.

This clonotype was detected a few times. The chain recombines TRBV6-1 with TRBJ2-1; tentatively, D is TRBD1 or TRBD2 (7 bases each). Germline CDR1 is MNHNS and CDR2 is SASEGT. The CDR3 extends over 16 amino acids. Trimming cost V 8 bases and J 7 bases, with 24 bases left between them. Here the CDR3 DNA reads TGTGCCAGCCGCCGGGACAGCACCCCGCGGGGGAATGAGCAGTTCTTC. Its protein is CASRRDSTPRGNEQFF.

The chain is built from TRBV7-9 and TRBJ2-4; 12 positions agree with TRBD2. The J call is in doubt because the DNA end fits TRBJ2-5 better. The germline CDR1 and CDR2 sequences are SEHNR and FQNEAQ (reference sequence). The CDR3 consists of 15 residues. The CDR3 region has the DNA TGTGCCGCCGGGGCTAGCGGGAGGGCCGAGGAGACCCAGTACTTC. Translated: CAAGASGRAEETQYF.

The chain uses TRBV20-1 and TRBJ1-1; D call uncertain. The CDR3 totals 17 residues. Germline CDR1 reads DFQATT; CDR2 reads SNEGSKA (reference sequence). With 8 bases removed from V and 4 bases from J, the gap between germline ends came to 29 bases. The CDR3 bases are TGCAGTTCGGGAAACTTCGGCAGGACTTTAATGAGCACTGAAGCTTTCTTT. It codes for CSSGNFGRTLMSTEAFF.

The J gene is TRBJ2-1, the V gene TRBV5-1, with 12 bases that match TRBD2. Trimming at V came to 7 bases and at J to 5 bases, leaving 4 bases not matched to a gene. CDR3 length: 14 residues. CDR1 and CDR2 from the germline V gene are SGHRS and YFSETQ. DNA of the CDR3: TGCGCCAGCTCCGGACTAGCGGGGAACAATGAGCAGTTCTTC. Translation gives CASSGLAGNNEQFF.

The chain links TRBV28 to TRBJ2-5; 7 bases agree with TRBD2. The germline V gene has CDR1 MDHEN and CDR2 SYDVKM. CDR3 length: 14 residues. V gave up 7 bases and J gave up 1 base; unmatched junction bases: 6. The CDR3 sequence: CASNASGVQETQYF. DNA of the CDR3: TGTGCCAGCAATGCCAGCGGGGTCCAAGAGACCCAGTACTTC.

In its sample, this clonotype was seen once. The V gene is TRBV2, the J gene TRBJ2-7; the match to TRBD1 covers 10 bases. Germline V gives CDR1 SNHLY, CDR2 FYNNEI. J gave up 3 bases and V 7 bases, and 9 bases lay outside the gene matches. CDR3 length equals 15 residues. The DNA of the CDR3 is TGTGCCAGCACTAGGGGACAGGGGATGTACTACGAGCAGTACTTC. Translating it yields CASTRGQGMYYEQYF.

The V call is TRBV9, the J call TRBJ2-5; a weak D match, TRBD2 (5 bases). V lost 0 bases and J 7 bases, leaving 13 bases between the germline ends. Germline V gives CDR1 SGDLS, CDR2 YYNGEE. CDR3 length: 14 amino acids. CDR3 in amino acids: CASSVVGTAGTQYF. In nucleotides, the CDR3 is TGTGCCAGCAGCGTAGTCGGCACGGCGGGGACCCAGTACTTC.